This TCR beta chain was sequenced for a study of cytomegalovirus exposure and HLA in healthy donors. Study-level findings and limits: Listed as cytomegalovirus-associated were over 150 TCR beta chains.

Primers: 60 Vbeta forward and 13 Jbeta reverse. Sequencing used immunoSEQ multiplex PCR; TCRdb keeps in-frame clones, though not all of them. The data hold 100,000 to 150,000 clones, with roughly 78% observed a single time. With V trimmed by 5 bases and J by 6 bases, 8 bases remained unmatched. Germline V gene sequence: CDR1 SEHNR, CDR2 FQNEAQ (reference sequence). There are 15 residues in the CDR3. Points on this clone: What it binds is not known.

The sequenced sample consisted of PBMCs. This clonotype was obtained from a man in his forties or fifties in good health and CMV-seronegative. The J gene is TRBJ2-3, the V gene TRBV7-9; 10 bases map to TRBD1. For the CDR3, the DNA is TGTGCCAGCAGCGAGGGGACAGGGGTATGGGATACGCAGTATTTT. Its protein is CASSEGTGVWDTQYF.